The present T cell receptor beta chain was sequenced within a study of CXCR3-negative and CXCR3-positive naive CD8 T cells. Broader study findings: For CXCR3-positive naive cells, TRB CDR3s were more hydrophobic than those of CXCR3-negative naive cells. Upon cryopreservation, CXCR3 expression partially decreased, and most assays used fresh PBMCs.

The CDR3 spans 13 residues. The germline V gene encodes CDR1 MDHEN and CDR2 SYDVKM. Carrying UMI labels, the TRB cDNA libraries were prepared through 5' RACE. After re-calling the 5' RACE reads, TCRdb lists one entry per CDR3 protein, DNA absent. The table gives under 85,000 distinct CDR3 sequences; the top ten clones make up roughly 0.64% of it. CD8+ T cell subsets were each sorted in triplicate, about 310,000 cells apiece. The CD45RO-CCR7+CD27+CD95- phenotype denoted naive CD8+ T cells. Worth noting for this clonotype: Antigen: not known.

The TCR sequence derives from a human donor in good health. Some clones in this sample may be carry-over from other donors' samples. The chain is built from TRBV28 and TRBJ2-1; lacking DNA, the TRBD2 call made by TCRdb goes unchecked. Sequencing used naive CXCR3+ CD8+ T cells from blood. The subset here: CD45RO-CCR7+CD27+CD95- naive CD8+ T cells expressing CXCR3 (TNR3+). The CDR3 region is CASSLSRNSEQFF. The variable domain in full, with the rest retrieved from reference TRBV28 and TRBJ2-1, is DVKVTQSSRYLVKRTGEKVFLECVQDMDHENMFWYRQDPGLGLRLIYFSYDVKMKEKGDIPEGYSVSREKKERFSLILESASTNQTSMYLCASSLSRNSEQFFGPGTRLTVL.